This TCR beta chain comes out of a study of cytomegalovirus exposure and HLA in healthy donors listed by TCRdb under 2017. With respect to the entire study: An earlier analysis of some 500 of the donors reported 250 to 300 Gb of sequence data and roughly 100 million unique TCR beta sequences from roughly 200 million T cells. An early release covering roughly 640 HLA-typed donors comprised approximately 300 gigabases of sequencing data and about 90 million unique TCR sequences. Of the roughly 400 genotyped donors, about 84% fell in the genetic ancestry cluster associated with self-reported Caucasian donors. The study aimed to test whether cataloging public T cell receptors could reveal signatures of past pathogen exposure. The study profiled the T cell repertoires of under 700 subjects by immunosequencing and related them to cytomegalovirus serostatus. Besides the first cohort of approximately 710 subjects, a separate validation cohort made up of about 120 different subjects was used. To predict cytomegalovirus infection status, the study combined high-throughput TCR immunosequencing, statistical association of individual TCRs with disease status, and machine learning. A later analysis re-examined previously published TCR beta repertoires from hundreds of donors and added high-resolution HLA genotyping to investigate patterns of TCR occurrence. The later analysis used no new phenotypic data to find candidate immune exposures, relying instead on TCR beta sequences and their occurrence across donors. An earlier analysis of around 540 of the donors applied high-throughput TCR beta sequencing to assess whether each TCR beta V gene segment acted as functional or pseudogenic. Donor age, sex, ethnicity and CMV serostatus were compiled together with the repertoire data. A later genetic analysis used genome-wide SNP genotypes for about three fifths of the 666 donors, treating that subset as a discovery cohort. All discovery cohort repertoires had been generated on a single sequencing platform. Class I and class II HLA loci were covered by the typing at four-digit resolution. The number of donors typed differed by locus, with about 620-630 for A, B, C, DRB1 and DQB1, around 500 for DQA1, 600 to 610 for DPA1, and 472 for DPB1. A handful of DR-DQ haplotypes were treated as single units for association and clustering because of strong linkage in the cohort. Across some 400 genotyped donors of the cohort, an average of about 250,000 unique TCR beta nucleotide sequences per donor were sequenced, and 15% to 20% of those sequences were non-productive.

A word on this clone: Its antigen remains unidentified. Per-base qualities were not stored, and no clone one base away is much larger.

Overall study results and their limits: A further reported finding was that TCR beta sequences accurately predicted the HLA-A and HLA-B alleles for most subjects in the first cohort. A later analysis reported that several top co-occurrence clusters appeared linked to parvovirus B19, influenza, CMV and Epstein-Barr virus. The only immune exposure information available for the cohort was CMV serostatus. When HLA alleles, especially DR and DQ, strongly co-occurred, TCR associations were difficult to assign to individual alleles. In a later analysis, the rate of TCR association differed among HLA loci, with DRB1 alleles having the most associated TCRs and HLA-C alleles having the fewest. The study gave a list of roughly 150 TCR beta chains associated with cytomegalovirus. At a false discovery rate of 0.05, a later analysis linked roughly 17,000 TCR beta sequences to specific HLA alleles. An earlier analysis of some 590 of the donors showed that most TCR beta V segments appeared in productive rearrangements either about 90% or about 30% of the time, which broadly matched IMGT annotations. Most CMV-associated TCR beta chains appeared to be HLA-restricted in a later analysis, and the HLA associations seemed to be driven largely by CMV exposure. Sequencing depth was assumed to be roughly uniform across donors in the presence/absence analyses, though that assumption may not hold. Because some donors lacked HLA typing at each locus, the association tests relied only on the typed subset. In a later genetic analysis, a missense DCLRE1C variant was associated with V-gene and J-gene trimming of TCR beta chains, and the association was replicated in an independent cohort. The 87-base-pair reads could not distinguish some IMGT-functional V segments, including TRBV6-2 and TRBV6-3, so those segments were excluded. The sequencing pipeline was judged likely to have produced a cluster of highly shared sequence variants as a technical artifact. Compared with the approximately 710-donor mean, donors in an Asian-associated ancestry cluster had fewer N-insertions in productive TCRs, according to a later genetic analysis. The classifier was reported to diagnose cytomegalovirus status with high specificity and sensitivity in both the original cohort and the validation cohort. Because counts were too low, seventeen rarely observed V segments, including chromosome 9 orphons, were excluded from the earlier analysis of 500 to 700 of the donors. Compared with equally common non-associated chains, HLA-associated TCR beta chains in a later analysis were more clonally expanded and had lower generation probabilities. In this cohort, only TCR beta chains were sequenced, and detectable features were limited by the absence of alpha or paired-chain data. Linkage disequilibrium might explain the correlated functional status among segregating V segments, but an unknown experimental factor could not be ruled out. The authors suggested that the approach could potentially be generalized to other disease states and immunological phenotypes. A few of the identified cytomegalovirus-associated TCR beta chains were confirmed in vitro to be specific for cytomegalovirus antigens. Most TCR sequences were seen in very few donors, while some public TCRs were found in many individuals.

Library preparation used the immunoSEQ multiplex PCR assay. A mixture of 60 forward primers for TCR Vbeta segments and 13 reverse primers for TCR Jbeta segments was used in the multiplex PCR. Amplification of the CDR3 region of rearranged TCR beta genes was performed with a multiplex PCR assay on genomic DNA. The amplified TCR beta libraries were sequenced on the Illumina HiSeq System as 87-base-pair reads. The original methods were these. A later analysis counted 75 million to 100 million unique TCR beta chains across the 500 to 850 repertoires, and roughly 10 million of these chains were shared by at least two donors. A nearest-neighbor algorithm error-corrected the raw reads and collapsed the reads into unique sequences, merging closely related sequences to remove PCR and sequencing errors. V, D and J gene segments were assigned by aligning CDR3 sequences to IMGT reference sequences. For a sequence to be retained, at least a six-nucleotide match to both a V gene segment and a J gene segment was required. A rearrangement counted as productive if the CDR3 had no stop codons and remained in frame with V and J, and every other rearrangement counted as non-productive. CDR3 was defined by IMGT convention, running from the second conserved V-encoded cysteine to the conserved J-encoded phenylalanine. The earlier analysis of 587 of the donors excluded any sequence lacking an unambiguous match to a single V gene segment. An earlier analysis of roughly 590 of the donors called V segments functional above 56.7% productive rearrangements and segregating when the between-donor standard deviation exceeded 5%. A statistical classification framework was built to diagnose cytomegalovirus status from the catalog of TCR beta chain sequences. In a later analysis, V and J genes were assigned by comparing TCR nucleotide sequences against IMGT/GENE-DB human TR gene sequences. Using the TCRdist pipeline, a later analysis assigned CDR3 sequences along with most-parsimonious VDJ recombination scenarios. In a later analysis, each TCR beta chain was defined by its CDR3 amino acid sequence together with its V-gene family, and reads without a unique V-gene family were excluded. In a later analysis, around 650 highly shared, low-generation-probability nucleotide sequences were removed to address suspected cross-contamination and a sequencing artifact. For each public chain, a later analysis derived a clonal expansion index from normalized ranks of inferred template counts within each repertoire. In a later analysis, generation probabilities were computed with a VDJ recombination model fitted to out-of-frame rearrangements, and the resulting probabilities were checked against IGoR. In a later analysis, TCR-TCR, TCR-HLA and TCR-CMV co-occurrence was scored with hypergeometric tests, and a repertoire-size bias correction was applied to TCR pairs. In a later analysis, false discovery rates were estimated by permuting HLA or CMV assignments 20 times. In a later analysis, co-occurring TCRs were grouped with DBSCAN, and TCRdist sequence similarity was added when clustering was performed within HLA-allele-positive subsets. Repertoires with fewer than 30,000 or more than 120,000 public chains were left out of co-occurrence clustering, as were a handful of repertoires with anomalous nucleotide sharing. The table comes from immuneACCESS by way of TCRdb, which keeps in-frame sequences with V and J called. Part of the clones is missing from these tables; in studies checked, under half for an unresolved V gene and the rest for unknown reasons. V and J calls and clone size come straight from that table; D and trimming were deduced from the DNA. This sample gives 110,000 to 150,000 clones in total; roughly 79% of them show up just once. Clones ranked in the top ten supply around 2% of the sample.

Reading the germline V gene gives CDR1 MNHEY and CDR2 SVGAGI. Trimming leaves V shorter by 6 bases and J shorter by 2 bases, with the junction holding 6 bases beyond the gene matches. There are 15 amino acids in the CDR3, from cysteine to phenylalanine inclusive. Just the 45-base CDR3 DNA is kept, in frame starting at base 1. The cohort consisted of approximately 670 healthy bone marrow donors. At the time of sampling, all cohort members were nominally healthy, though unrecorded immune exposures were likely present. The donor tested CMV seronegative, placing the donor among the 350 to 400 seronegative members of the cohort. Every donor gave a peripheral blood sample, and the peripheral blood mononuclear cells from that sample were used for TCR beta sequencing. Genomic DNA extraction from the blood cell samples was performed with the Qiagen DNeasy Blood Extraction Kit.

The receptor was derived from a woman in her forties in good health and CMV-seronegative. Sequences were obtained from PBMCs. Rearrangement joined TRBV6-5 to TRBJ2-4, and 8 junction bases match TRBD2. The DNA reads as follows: TGTGCCAGCAGCCCGAGCGGGAGCACCAAAAACATTCAGTACTTC. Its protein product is CASSPSGSTKNIQYF.